Each of the 14 T cell receptor beta chains below was sequenced from the same sample in a study of STAT5B mutations in CD4+ large granular lymphocyte leukemia (dated by TCRdb to between 2022 and 2023). The library relied on the immunoSEQ multiplex PCR assay. In TCRdb, the immuneACCESS table is reduced to in-frame sequences with V and J assigned. These tables do not hold every clone; where another copy was compared, an unresolved V gene accounts for under half, and the others remain unexplained. The sample has 32,000 or so clones on record, around four fifths of them singletons. In total, the top ten clones hold 4.4% of the sample. Sequenced material: CD4+ T cells from blood buffy coats. All receptors derive from a human donor in good health.

The J gene is TRBJ2-7, the V gene TRBV30, with D perhaps matching TRBD1 (6 bases). Trimming removed 3 bases at V and 3 bases at J, with 12 bases between. Germline assignment: CDR1 GTSNPN and CDR2 SVGIG (reference sequence). The CDR3 sequence is 13 residues long. Written as DNA, the CDR3 is TGTGCCTGGAGCGTACAGGGTATCTACGAGCAGTACTTC. It yields the protein CAWSVQGIYEQYF.

The count of this clone is one. The chain is built from TRBV11-1 and TRBJ2-5; D not certain. Germline V lookup: CDR1 SGHAT, CDR2 FQDESV (reference sequence). The CDR3 is 12 residues long. V shed 2 bases and J shed 4 bases, with 5 bases lying between them. CDR3 coding DNA: TGTGCCAGCAGCTTATCGTCAGAGACCCAGTACTTC. It codes for CASSLSSETQYF.

V and J are TRBV5-8 and TRBJ1-3; 7 nucleotides line up with TRBD1. This CDR3 has 17 amino acids. The germline V gene encodes CDR1 SGHTS and CDR2 YDEGEE. The V and J ends lost 4 bases and 0 bases, in that order; junction bases with no gene match: 10. The CDR3, as DNA: TGTGCCAGCAGCCGCAAGGGACAGATTCGCTCTGGAAACACCATATATTTT. This gives the protein CASSRKGQIRSGNTIYF.

The chain uses TRBV19 and TRBJ2-1; D gene unclear. The length of the CDR3 is 16 residues. Germline V gene data show CDR1 as LNHDA and CDR2 as SQIVND (reference sequence). The V end was cut by 0 bases, the J end by 2 bases, with 11 bases between. The CDR3 bases are TGTGCCAGTAGTATAGAAGGACCGCTAACCTACAATGAGCAGTTCTTC. Protein product: CASSIEGPLTYNEQFF. Looking up the rest from reference TRBV19 and TRBJ2-1 gives the full variable domain: DGGITQSPKYLFRKEGQNVTLSCEQNLNHDAMYWYRQDPGQGLRLIYYSQIVNDFQKGDIAEGYSVSREKKESFPLTVTSAQKNPTAFYLCASSIEGPLTYNEQFFGPGTRLTVL.

The CDR3 DNA reads as TGTGCCAGCTCGCCCGGACAAGCTAACTATGGCTACACCTTC. This translates into CASSPGQANYGYTF. The chain joins TRBV18 to TRBJ1-2; possibly TRBD1 for D (5 bases). The CDR3 runs 14 residues. The germline V gene has CDR1 KGHSH and CDR2 LQKENI. Trimming left V 6 bases short and J 0 bases short, with 11 bases between.

The table lists this clone with a few counts. The rearrangement joins TRBV5-4 to TRBJ2-5, with 8 bases aligning to TRBD1. Germline CDR1 is SGHNT and CDR2 is YYREEE (reference sequence). V lost 2 bases and J lost 4; bases outside the gene matches: 7. This CDR3 comprises 15 residues. CDR3 sequence (DNA): TGTGCCAGCAGCTTAACGGGACAGGTGGGAGAGACCCAGTACTTC. Protein: CASSLTGQVGETQYF. Filled out from reference TRBV5-4 and TRBJ2-5, the complete variable domain reads ETGVTQSPTHLIKTRGQQVTLRCSSQSGHNTVSWYQQALGQGPQFIFQYYREEENGRGNFPPRFSGLQFPNYSSELNVNALELDDSALYLCASSLTGQVGETQYFGPGTRLLVL.

This clone was seen more than once but under ten times. The V gene is TRBV6-1, the J gene TRBJ2-2; D call uncertain. Germline V gives CDR1 MNHNS, CDR2 SASEGT. This CDR3 is built from 13 residues. V was shortened by 7 bases and J by 5 bases, with 11 bases between the two germline ends. The CDR3 DNA reads TGTGCCAGCACTACTCAGTATACCGGGGAGCTGTTTTTT. Its protein product is CASTTQYTGELFF.

This chain connects TRBV5-1 to TRBJ2-5; 9 nucleotides match TRBD2. This CDR3 has 15 amino acids. Germline lookup yields CDR1 SGHRS and CDR2 YFSETQ. With 4 bases clipped from V and 1 base from J, the junction kept 5 bases outside the gene matches. CDR3 DNA sequence: TGCGCCAGCAGCGCCGGGACTAGCCTCCAAGAGACCCAGTACTTC. Its protein product is CASSAGTSLQETQYF.

The rearrangement joins TRBV2 to TRBJ1-1; D is ambiguous. CDR1 is SNHLY and CDR2 is FYNNEI in the germline V gene. The CDR3 spans 15 residues. The V gene lost 3 bases and the J gene lost 0 bases, with 11 bases spanning the gap. CDR3 coding DNA: TGTGCCAGCAGTGAGATGTGGGTCGTGAACACTGAAGCTTTCTTT. Its protein product is CASSEMWVVNTEAFF.

This chain uses TRBV10-2 with TRBJ1-3, with D possibly matching TRBD1 (6 bases). Per the germline V gene, CDR1 is WSHSY and CDR2 is SAAADI. This CDR3 spans 13 amino acids. Trimming cost V 5 bases and J 3 bases, with 8 bases left between them. The CDR3 loop is CASSQGYGNTIYF. The CDR3 coding sequence is TGCGCCAGCAGTCAGGGGTATGGAAACACCATATATTTT.

The rearrangement links TRBV30 to TRBJ2-1; TRBD2 matches 10 bases. The ends lost 8 bases at V and 7 bases at J; junction bases unmatched: 8. Per germline, CDR1 GTSNPN and CDR2 SVGIG (reference sequence). The CDR3 is made up of 13 amino acids. The CDR3 loop is CATEREGLNEQFF. The CDR3 bases are TGTGCCACCGAGCGGGAGGGCCTGAATGAGCAGTTCTTC.

J is TRBJ1-3 and V is TRBV29-1; TRBD1 is a possible D gene (5 bases). Germline V gene sequence: CDR1 SQVTM, CDR2 ANQGSEA. The CDR3 covers 15 residues. Trimming took off 1 base at V and 2 bases at J, with 12 bases between the two ends. In nucleotides, the CDR3 is TGCAGCGTTGAAGTTGGGACCTCCCCTGGAAACACCATATATTTT. The encoded protein is CSVEVGTSPGNTIYF.

This clone came up once. The chain combines TRBV27 with TRBJ2-1, with TRBD2 matching 7 bases. After removal of 6 bases from V and 10 bases from J, the junction contained 15 bases not matched to a gene. The CDR3 runs to 15 residues. Germline-derived CDR1 and CDR2 are MNHEY and SMNVEV (reference sequence). The CDR3 here is CASSRSGTAYREQFF. CDR3 nucleotides: TGTGCCAGCAGCCGCAGCGGGACCGCATACAGGGAGCAGTTCTTC.

The chain recombines TRBV2 with TRBJ2-7; no firm D call. Trimming cost V 8 bases and J 5 bases, with 16 bases left between them. Germline V CDR1 and CDR2: SNHLY, FYNNEI. The CDR3 is 13 amino acids. CDR3 protein: CASSGGRVDEQYF. The CDR3 DNA sequence: TGTGCCAGCTCCGGTGGTAGGGTGGACGAGCAGTACTTC.